Listed below are T cell receptor beta chains from one sample, sequenced in a study of Ad26.COV2.S vaccination and SARS-CoV-2 variants. Clones were sequenced by immunoSEQ multiplex PCR, and TCRdb holds only the in-frame ones, with some missing. The sample contains 350,000 to 400,000 clones, about 89% of which appear only once. The sample here was peripheral blood, taken in a trial of Ad26.COV2.S vaccine versus placebo. These receptors originate from a person aged 18-60 years who received the Ad26.COV2.S COVID-19 vaccine or a placebo. CDR3s include the opening cysteine and the closing phenylalanine or tryptophan. A D gene is named only where the DNA matches it firmly. The size entry is marked missing in some rows and otherwise reads once, few, many or a size class.

D	V	size	J	CDR3	DNA
.	TRBV3-1/TRBV3-2	.	TRBJ2-1	CASSQGPGQEQFF	TGTGCCAGCAGCCAAGGTCCCGGCCAAGAGCAGTTCTTC
.	TRBV28	.	TRBJ2-3	CASSLWPFNGPDTQYF	TGTGCCAGCAGTTTATGGCCCTTCAACGGTCCAGATACGCAGTATTTT
.	TRBV2	many	TRBJ1-1	CASSETRTEAFF	TGTGCCAGCAGTGAAACCAGGACTGAAGCTTTCTTT
.	TRBV6-6	.	TRBJ1-5	CASSYVKGQPQHF	TGTGCCAGCAGTTACGTGAAAGGTCAGCCCCAGCATTTT
TRBD2	TRBV15	.	TRBJ2-1	CATSRAGGPTFF	TGTGCCACCAGCAGGGCGGGAGGGCCGACATTCTTC
.	TRBV6-5	.	TRBJ1-2	CASGLFGTGYGYTF	TGTGCCAGCGGGCTTTTCGGGACGGGTTATGGCTACACCTTC
TRBD2	TRBV11-2	.	TRBJ2-1	CASSPRGSSGIDEQFF	TGTGCCAGCAGCCCCCGAGGCTCTAGCGGGATCGATGAGCAGTTCTTC
.	TRBV25-1	.	TRBJ2-7	CASSWPRVGQDSSYEQYF	TGTGCCAGCAGTTGGCCCCGTGTCGGGCAGGATTCTTCCTACGAGCAGTACTTC
.	TRBV13	.	TRBJ2-3	CASSPGPDTQYF	TGTGCCAGCAGCCCAGGGCCAGATACGCAGTATTTT
TRBD1	TRBV5-8	.	TRBJ2-7	CASSSRDSSSYEQYF	TGTGCCAGCAGCTCCCGGGACAGCAGCTCCTACGAGCAGTACTTC
.	TRBV12-3/TRBV12-4	once	TRBJ2-7	CASSLRSYEQYF	TGTGCCAGCAGTCTGCGTTCCTACGAGCAGTACTTC
.	TRBV11-2	.	TRBJ1-2	CASSPRLFGGYTF	TGTGCCAGCAGCCCGAGGTTATTTGGTGGCTACACCTTC
.	TRBV5-1	.	TRBJ2-6	CASSPDGAGGANVLTF	TGCGCCAGCAGCCCCGATGGGGCGGGGGGGGCCAACGTCCTGACTTTC
TRBD1	TRBV27	.	TRBJ2-5	CASRTTGGETQYF	TGTGCCAGCAGAACTACAGGGGGCGAGACCCAGTACTTC
.	TRBV6-2/TRBV6-3	.	TRBJ1-1	CASSYGGLATTEAFF	TGTGCCAGCAGTTATGGGGGGTTAGCGACCACTGAAGCTTTCTTT
.	TRBV20-1	many	TRBJ2-1	CSASAGLDNEQFF	TGCAGTGCTAGTGCAGGTTTGGACAATGAGCAGTTCTTC
.	TRBV3-1/TRBV3-2	.	TRBJ2-5	CASSQVGGEETQYF	TGTGCCAGCAGCCAAGTCGGGGGCGAGGAGACCCAGTACTTC
.	TRBV5-1	.	TRBJ2-2	CASSLRESGELFF	TGCGCCAGCAGCTTAAGGGAGTCCGGGGAGCTGTTTTTT
.	TRBV9	.	TRBJ2-3	CASSVLQTDTQYF	TGTGCCAGCAGCGTACTGCAGACAGATACGCAGTATTTT
.	TRBV18	.	TRBJ2-7	CASSDSAGKSYEQYF	TGTGCCAGCTCGGATAGCGCGGGTAAATCTTACGAGCAGTACTTC
.	TRBV27	.	TRBJ1-5	CASSSGTSLFFSNQPQHF	TGTGCCAGCAGTTCCGGGACATCACTCTTCTTTAGCAATCAGCCCCAGCATTTT
.	TRBV19	once	TRBJ2-7	CASSIAVGILTYEQYF	TGTGCCAGTAGTATCGCAGTCGGAATCCTCACCTACGAGCAGTACTTC
TRBD2	TRBV28	.	TRBJ2-4	CASSLETRGRLSKNIQYF	TGTGCCAGCAGTTTAGAGACCCGCGGGAGGTTGTCCAAAAACATTCAGTACTTC
TRBD1	TRBV5-4	.	TRBJ1-2	CASSGDRGLGYTF	TGTGCCAGCAGCGGGGACAGGGGATTGGGCTACACCTTC
.	TRBV9	.	TRBJ2-1	CASSVDGNYNEQFF	TGTGCCAGCAGCGTAGACGGGAACTACAATGAGCAGTTCTTC
TRBD1	TRBV5-4	.	TRBJ1-5	CASSYRTGIRGYSNQPQHF	TGTGCCAGCAGCTATAGAACAGGGATCAGGGGGTATAGCAATCAGCCCCAGCATTTT
.	TRBV19	.	TRBJ1-2	CASSIDRSGGYTF	TGTGCCAGTAGTATAGACCGGTCGGGGGGTTACACCTTC
.	TRBV29-1	.	TRBJ2-2	CSVAVLAGAAGELFF	TGCAGCGTTGCTGTTCTGGCAGGGGCGGCCGGGGAGCTGTTTTTT
.	TRBV29-1	.	TRBJ1-3	CSVPKGDSGNTIYF	TGCAGCGTCCCCAAGGGAGATTCTGGAAACACCATATATTTT
TRBD2	TRBV13	.	TRBJ2-7	CASSSFSGTSGSYEQYF	TGTGCCAGCAGTTCATTCTCCGGGACTAGCGGGTCCTACGAGCAGTACTTC
.	TRBV28	.	TRBJ1-2	CASRILPSGSGLHYGYTF	TGTGCCAGCAGAATACTCCCGAGTGGGTCAGGTCTTCACTATGGCTACACCTTC
.	TRBV9	once	TRBJ1-1	CASSVGSGTPENAEAFF	TGTGCCAGCAGCGTAGGGTCGGGGACTCCCGAGAATGCTGAAGCTTTCTTT
.	TRBV9	.	TRBJ1-1	CASSARPGYNTEAFF	TGTGCCAGCAGCGCCCGCCCAGGGTACAACACTGAAGCTTTCTTT
TRBD2	TRBV5-6	.	TRBJ2-1	CASRRTGTRVNEQFF	TGTGCCAGCAGAAGAACCGGGACTAGAGTCAATGAGCAGTTCTTC
.	TRBV27	.	TRBJ2-7	CASSRQITYEQYF	TGTGCCAGCAGCCGCCAGATTACCTACGAGCAGTACTTC
.	TRBV10-1	.	TRBJ2-3	CASSGDYEEDTQYF	TGCGCCAGCAGTGGTGACTATGAGGAAGATACGCAGTATTTT